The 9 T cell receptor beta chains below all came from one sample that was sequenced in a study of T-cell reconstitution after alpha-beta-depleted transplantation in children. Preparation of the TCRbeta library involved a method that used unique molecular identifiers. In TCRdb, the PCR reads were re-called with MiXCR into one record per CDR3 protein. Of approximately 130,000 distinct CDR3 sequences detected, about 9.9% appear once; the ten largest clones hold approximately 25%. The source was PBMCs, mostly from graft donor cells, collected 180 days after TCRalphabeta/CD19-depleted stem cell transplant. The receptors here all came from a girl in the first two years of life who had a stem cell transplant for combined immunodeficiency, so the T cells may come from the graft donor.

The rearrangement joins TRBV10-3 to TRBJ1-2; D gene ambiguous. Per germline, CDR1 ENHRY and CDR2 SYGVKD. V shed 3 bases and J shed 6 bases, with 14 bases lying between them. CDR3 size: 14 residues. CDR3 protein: CAISDPRDGHGYTF. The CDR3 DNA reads TGTGCCATCAGTGATCCTCGGGATGGGCATGGCTACACCTTC.

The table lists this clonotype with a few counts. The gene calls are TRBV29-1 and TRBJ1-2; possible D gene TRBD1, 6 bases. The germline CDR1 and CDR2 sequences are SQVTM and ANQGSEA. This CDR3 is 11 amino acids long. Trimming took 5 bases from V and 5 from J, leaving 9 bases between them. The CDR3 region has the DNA TGCAGCGTTTACCAGGGGTATGGCTACACCTTC. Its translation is CSVYQGYGYTF.

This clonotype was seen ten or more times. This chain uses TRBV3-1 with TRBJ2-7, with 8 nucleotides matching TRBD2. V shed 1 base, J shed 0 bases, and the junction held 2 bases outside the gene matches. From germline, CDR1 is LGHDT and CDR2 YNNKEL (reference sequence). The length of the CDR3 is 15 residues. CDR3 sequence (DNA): TGTGCCAGCAGCCAAGCGGGAGGGCCCTCCTACGAGCAGTACTTC. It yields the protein CASSQAGGPSYEQYF.

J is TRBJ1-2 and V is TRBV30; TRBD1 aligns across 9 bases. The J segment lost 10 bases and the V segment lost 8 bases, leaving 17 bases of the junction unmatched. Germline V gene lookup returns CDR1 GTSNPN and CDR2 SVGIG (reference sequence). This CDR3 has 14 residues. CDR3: CARVDRGDQRSYTF. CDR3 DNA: TGTGCCCGGGTTGACAGGGGGGACCAGCGGTCCTACACCTTC.

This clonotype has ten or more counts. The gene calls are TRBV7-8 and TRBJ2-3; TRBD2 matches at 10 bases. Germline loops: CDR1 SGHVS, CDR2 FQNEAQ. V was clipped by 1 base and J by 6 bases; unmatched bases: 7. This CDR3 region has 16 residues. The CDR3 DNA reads TGTGCCAGCAGCTTAGGGATAGCGGGAGGAGGGGATACGCAGTATTTT. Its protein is CASSLGIAGGGDTQYF.

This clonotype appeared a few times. CDR3 amino acids: CASSFPSTDTQYF. Here the CDR3 DNA reads TGCGCCAGCAGCTTCCCGAGCACAGATACGCAGTATTTT. The J gene is TRBJ2-3, the V gene TRBV5-1; D gene uncertain. CDR1 SGHRS and CDR2 YFSETQ come from the germline V gene. The length of the CDR3 is 13 residues. V lost 2 bases, J lost 0 bases, and 4 bases lay in between.

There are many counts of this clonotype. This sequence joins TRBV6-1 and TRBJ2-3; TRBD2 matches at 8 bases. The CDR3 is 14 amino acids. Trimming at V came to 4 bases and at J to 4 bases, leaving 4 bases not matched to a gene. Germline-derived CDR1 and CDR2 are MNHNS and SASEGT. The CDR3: CASSGGGTPDTQYF. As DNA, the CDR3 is TGTGCCAGCAGTGGCGGGGGGACACCAGATACGCAGTATTTT.

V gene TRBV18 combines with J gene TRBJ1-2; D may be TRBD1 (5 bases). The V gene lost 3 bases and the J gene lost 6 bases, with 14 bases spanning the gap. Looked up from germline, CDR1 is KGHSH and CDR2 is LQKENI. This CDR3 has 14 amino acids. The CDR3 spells CASSPRGRDDGYTF. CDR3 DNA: TGTGCCAGCTCACCGCGGGGCAGGGATGATGGCTACACCTTC.

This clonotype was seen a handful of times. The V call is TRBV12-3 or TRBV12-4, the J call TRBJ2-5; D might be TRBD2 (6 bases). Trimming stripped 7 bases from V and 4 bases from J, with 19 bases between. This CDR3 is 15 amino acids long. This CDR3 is CASTLAGLGGETQYF. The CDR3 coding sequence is TGTGCCAGCACCTTAGCAGGTCTGGGAGGAGAGACCCAGTACTTC.